This entry lists 10 T cell receptor beta chains sequenced from one sample in a study of blood T cells in healthy people across ages (dated by TCRdb to about 2015). Preparation of the library involved 5' RACE. The sample was run on an Illumina HiSeq 2500. A second PCR of roughly 7 to 12 cycles was performed with a sample-barcoded 5' primer and a J-beta primer mix. TCRdb reprocessing: public reads trimmed at Q25 with fastp, clones called with MiXCR, in-frame beta chains kept. Identical CDR3 protein sequences are pooled into one entry, listed with their most common genes and DNA. In all, the sample holds about 680,000 distinct CDR3 sequences, and roughly 49% of those were seen once. The leading ten clones occupy 30% to 35% of the sample. The sample comprised blood. The origin of the receptors is a woman in her sixties or seventies in good health.

The chain recombines TRBV6-2 or TRBV6-3 with TRBJ2-4, with D perhaps TRBD2 (6 bases). Judging by the DNA end, TRBJ2-5 fits better; the J call may be wrong. The CDR3 runs 14 residues. Germline V CDR1 and CDR2: MNHEY, SVGEGT. The CDR3 region has the DNA TGTGCCAGCAGTTACGGCGGGAAAAAAGAGACCCAGTACTTC. As protein: CASSYGGKKETQYF.

This clonotype appeared a few times. V and J are TRBV5-1 and TRBJ2-7, with TRBD1 matching 8 bases. Unmatched junction bases numbered 7, after V lost 8 bases and J lost 0 bases. Per germline, CDR1 SGHRS and CDR2 YFSETQ. The length of the CDR3 is 14 residues. The CDR3 region has the DNA TGCGCCAGTCCTGTAGGACAGGGCTCCTACGAGCAGTACTTC. Translation: CASPVGQGSYEQYF.

This chain uses TRBV20-1 with TRBJ2-1, with D perhaps matching TRBD2 (6 bases). Germline V gene data show CDR1 as DFQATT and CDR2 as SNEGSKA (reference sequence). V was cut by 4 bases and J by 12 bases, with 19 bases left in between. This CDR3 is built from 13 residues. The CDR3 nucleotides are TGCAGTGCTACTCCTTGGGCGGGGAGTTCGCAGTTCTTC. As protein: CSATPWAGSSQFF.

The rearrangement links TRBV20-1 to TRBJ1-2, with 12 bases identical to TRBD1. This CDR3 has 16 amino acids. CDR1 and CDR2 from the germline V gene are DFQATT and SNEGSKA (reference sequence). Trimming removed 0 bases from V and 4 bases from J; junction bases left unmatched: 6. In DNA, the CDR3 is TGCAGTGCTAGAGACTCAGGGACAGGGGGCATCTATGGCTACACCTTC. Encoded protein: CSARDSGTGGIYGYTF.

The chain uses TRBV5-6 and TRBJ2-7, with a tentative D call TRBD2 (5 bases). The better agreement between TRBJ2-5 and the DNA end casts doubt on the J call. This CDR3 region has 13 residues. Germline V gives CDR1 SGHDT, CDR2 YYEEEE. In DNA, the CDR3 is TGTGCCAGCAACCTCCAGACGGGGGAGACCCAGTACTTC. Translation: CASNLQTGETQYF.

The chain carries TRBV20-1 and TRBJ2-6; D not resolved. V was cut by 6 bases and J by 0 bases, with 15 bases left in between. CDR1 and CDR2 (germline): DFQATT, SNEGSKA (reference sequence). The CDR3 is 16 amino acids. CDR3 loop: CSARTMGVSGANVLTF. CDR3 DNA sequence: TGCAGTGCCCGGACGATGGGCGTCTCTGGGGCCAACGTCCTGACTTTC.

This chain connects TRBV24-1 to TRBJ2-2, with D tentatively TRBD2 (6 bases). The V and J ends lost 7 bases and 2 bases respectively, with 22 bases between them. Germline V gene data show CDR1 as KGHDR and CDR2 as SFDVKD. This CDR3 spans 18 amino acids. The CDR3 region is CATSHPQSGAINTGELFF. The DNA for the CDR3 is TGTGCCACCAGCCACCCCCAATCGGGAGCGATAAACACCGGGGAGCTGTTTTTT.

The rearrangement uses TRBV29-1 and TRBJ1-1; D not resolved. The CDR3 runs 14 residues. V lost 7 bases to trimming and J lost 4 bases, with 19 bases between them. The germline gives CDR1 SQVTM, CDR2 ANQGSEA. The CDR3 sequence is CSGGNRGPLTEAFF. The CDR3 coding sequence is TGCAGCGGAGGGAATCGCGGGCCCCTCACTGAAGCTTTCTTT.

This chain connects TRBV6-2 or TRBV6-3 to TRBJ2-3; TRBD2 agrees at 7 bases. Per germline, CDR1 MNHEY and CDR2 SVGEGT. The junction had 11 bases not matched to a gene; V was cut back by 4 bases and J by 4 bases. This CDR3 contains 16 residues. The CDR3 DNA reads as TGTGCCAGCAGTTTTGATCTAGCGGATTTTTCAGATACGCAGTATTTT. Protein product: CASSFDLADFSDTQYF.

This clonotype was found once. The V gene is TRBV11-3, the J gene TRBJ2-1; TRBD2 might be the D (5 bases). Deletions cut 5 bases from V and 4 bases from J, with 12 bases between. Germline V lookup: CDR1 SGHNT, CDR2 YENEEA. The CDR3 is 14 amino acids. The CDR3 reads CASSPRENYNEQFF. CDR3 bases: TGTGCCAGCAGCCCGAGGGAAAATTACAATGAGCAGTTCTTC.